A single sample gave rise to the 22 T cell receptor beta chains below, sequenced in a study of OX40 agonist ivuxolimab in advanced cancers. Repertoires were generated with immunoSEQ multiplex PCR, while TCRdb's copy carries only in-frame clones and drops some. The top ten clones hold roughly 24% of a sample with tens of thousands of clones, approximately 83% of them seen once. The input for sequencing was CD4+ or CD8+ T cells sorted from blood, taken in a trial of the OX40 agonist ivuxolimab. These receptors came from an adult with an advanced solid tumor such as melanoma, head and neck, liver or kidney cancer.

The CDR3 DNA follows: TGTGCCAGCAGCTTAAATTTTGGGGGTGGGTATGGCTACACCTTC. It encodes CASSLNFGGGYGYTF. The rearrangement uses TRBV7-2 and TRBJ1-2; a possible D gene is TRBD1 (5 bases). The CDR3 spans 15 residues. Per the germline V gene, CDR1 is SGHTA and CDR2 is FQGNSA. The V end lost 2 bases, the J end lost 5 bases, and 15 bases lay between the germline ends. Using reference TRBV7-2 and TRBJ1-2 for the parts outside the CDR3, the full variable domain is GAGVSQSPSNKVTEKGKDVELRCDPISGHTALYWYRQSLGQGLEFLIYFQGNSAPDKSGLPSDRFSAERTGGSVSTLTIQRTQQEDSAVYLCASSLNFGGGYGYTFGSGTRLTVV.

The CDR3 loop reads CASSQQYGGYEQYF. Written as DNA, the CDR3 is TGTGCCAGCAGCCAACAGTATGGGGGGTACGAGCAGTACTTC. The rearrangement joins TRBV7-2 to TRBJ2-7; D possibly corresponds to TRBD2 (6 bases). CDR1 SGHTA and CDR2 FQGNSA come from the germline V gene. This CDR3 is built from 14 residues. Trimming pared 5 bases from V and 4 bases from J, leaving 15 bases between.

Points on this clone: One junction end does not reproduce the germline sequence, and a read error may be involved. The rearrangement links TRBV27 to TRBJ2-1, with TRBD2 identical over 8 bases. This CDR3 contains 15 residues. Germline CDR1 and CDR2: MNHEY and SMNVEV (reference sequence). The CDR3 DNA sequence: TGTGCCAGCAGTATATCGGGAGGGCCCATGAGTGAGCAGTTCTTC. As protein: CASSISGGPMSEQFF.

This chain uses TRBV18 with TRBJ1-4; D unclear. Trimming left V 4 bases short and J 0 bases short, with 9 bases between. Germline assignment: CDR1 KGHSH and CDR2 LQKENI. The CDR3 has 15 residues. In DNA, the CDR3 is TGTGCCAGCTCACTTCGCCAGGCAACTAATGAAAAACTGTTTTTT. Amino acid sequence: CASSLRQATNEKLFF.

A note on this clone: The junction and the germline gene differ at one end; a read error may be behind it. This sequence joins TRBV4-2 and TRBJ2-5; D not certain. The CDR3 has 12 amino acids. Germline CDR1 is LGHNA and CDR2 is YNFKEQ. CDR3 bases: TGTGCCAGCAGCCAGGACCAGGAGACCCAGTACTTC. This encodes CASSQDQETQYF.

This chain joins TRBV19 and TRBJ1-5; D uncertain. Trimming cost V 3 bases and J 1 base, with 10 bases left between them. This CDR3 comprises 15 residues. Germline V gene data show CDR1 as LNHDA and CDR2 as SQIVND (reference sequence). The DNA of the CDR3 is TGTGCCAGTAGTATGAGACCGAGAAGCAATCAGCCCCAGCATTTT. This sequence encodes CASSMRPRSNQPQHF.

V and J are TRBV5-1 and TRBJ1-1; D remains ambiguous. Trimming stripped 1 base from V and 3 bases from J, with 13 bases between. Germline CDR1 is SGHRS and CDR2 is YFSETQ. CDR3 length: 15 amino acids. Here the CDR3 reads CASSLLGRGDTEAFF. The CDR3, as DNA: TGCGCCAGCAGCTTGTTAGGTCGGGGTGACACTGAAGCTTTCTTT. Full variable domain (missing parts from reference TRBV5-1 and TRBJ1-1): KAGVTQTPRYLIKTRGQQVTLSCSPISGHRSVSWYQQTPGQGLQFLFEYFSETQRNKGNFPGRFSGRQFSNSRSEMNVSTLELGDSALYLCASSLLGRGDTEAFFGQGTRLTVV.

The chain uses TRBV11-3 and TRBJ2-3, with D maybe TRBD2 (6 bases). V was clipped by 4 bases and J by 2 bases, with 10 bases between them. CDR1 and CDR2 (germline): SGHNT, YENEEA. CDR3 length equals 14 residues. In DNA, the CDR3 is TGTGCCAGCAGCTCCCGGGACTTCACAGATACGCAGTATTTT. It encodes CASSSRDFTDTQYF.

This chain connects TRBV7-3 to TRBJ2-3, with D hard to call. The CDR3 is made up of 16 amino acids. V was clipped by 0 bases and J by 1 base, with 11 bases between them. The germline V gene encodes CDR1 SGHTA and CDR2 FQGTGA. CDR3 loop: CASSLTMAVGTDTQYF. CDR3 sequence (DNA): TGTGCCAGCAGCTTAACCATGGCGGTGGGCACAGATACGCAGTATTTT. Looking up the rest from reference TRBV7-3 and TRBJ2-3 gives the full variable domain: GAGVSQTPSNKVTEKGKYVELRCDPISGHTALYWYRQSLGQGPEFLIYFQGTGAADDSGLPNDRFFAVRPEGSVSTLKIQRTERGDSAVYLCASSLTMAVGTDTQYFGPGTRLTVL.

The J gene is TRBJ1-2, the V gene TRBV6-4; perhaps TRBD1 as D (5 bases). The CDR3 is 17 amino acids. Trimming shortened V by 0 bases and J by 2 bases, and 16 bases separated the two germline ends. Germline V gene sequence: CDR1 MRHNA, CDR2 SNTAGT. In DNA form, the CDR3 reads TGTGCCAGCAGTGACTCAGGTGGCCGGGGCGGAAACTATGGCTACACCTTC. Residues: CASSDSGGRGGNYGYTF.

The J gene is TRBJ1-5, the V gene TRBV5-6; D is uncertain. The V gene lost 3 bases and the J gene lost 5 bases, with 9 bases spanning the gap. Germline V gene data show CDR1 as SGHDT and CDR2 as YYEEEE. CDR3 length equals 13 residues. The CDR3 DNA reads as TGTGCCAGCAGCTCGGACGGATATCAGCCCCAGCATTTT. It yields the protein CASSSDGYQPQHF.

The chain joins TRBV6-1 to TRBJ1-5; D call uncertain. The CDR3 length is 15 residues. Germline V CDR1 and CDR2: MNHNS, SASEGT. Trimming took off 1 base at V and 0 bases at J, with 7 bases between the two ends. CDR3 in amino acids: CASSEGAVSNQPQHF. CDR3 DNA: TGTGCCAGCAGTGAAGGGGCAGTTAGCAATCAGCCCCAGCATTTT.

The chain joins TRBV28 to TRBJ1-2; a possible D gene is TRBD1 (5 bases). V was trimmed by 6 bases and J by 6 bases, leaving 20 bases between them. In germline, CDR1 is MDHEN, CDR2 SYDVKM. CDR3 length: 15 amino acids. CDR3 amino acids: CASRQPGPLFNGYTF. The CDR3 DNA follows: TGTGCCAGCAGGCAACCGGGACCCCTTTTCAATGGCTACACCTTC.

The rearrangement links TRBV27 to TRBJ2-3, with TRBD2 matching over 7 bases. Germline CDR1 MNHEY, CDR2 SMNVEV (reference sequence). The CDR3 is 15 amino acids. Trimming cost V 7 bases and J 3 bases; bases outside gene matches: 10. DNA of the CDR3: TGTGCCAGCAAATCCTGGGGCGGGAGTACAGATACGCAGTATTTT. This gives the protein CASKSWGGSTDTQYF.

The J gene is TRBJ2-3, the V gene TRBV13; 7 nucleotides match TRBD1. Germline CDR1 and CDR2: PRHDT and FYEKMQ (reference sequence). CDR3 length: 16 residues. V trimming: 4 bases; J trimming: 0 bases; junction bases outside the gene matches: 7. As DNA, the CDR3 is TGTGCCAGCAGCTCCCCCCGGGACAGTAGCACAGATACGCAGTATTTT. Residues: CASSSPRDSSTDTQYF.

V gene TRBV9 combines with J gene TRBJ2-3; D not resolved. CDR1 is SGDLS and CDR2 is YYNGEE in the germline V gene. Trimming took off 2 bases at V and 3 bases at J, with 10 bases between the two ends. The CDR3 has 14 amino acids. The CDR3 spells CASSVDPLTDTQYF. Written as DNA, the CDR3 is TGTGCCAGCAGCGTGGACCCCCTGACAGATACGCAGTATTTT.

The chain employs TRBV7-3 and TRBJ1-4; TRBD1 matches at 7 bases. The V and J ends lost 3 bases and 8 bases, in that order; junction bases with no gene match: 3. This CDR3 spans 13 amino acids. The germline CDR1 and CDR2 sequences are SGHTA and FQGTGA. CDR3 sequence: CASSLNRGEKLFF. Here the CDR3 DNA reads TGTGCCAGCAGCTTGAACAGGGGCGAAAAACTGTTTTTT.

V and J are TRBV7-9 and TRBJ2-7; D unclear. V was trimmed by 1 base and J by 4 bases, leaving 8 bases between them. Looked up from germline, CDR1 is SEHNR and CDR2 is FQNEAQ (reference sequence). CDR3 size: 13 residues. In DNA form, the CDR3 reads TGTGCCAGCAGCTTAGGGACGTTATACGAGCAGTACTTC. Its translation is CASSLGTLYEQYF. Full variable domain (outside the CDR3, taken from reference TRBV7-9 and TRBJ2-7): DTGVSQNPRHKITKRGQNVTFRCDPISEHNRLYWYRQTLGQGPEFLTYFQNEAQLEKSRLLSDRFSAERPKGSFSTLEIQRTEQGDSAMYLCASSLGTLYEQYFGPGTRLTVT.

This clone has a single count. This chain joins TRBV6-5 and TRBJ2-3; a weak D match, TRBD2 (5 bases). Trimming left V 4 bases short and J 0 bases short, with 11 bases between. There are 15 residues in the CDR3. Germline CDR1 MNHEY, CDR2 SVGAGI. The CDR3, as DNA: TGTGCCAGCAGTTTAACCGGGATTAGCACAGATACGCAGTATTTT. Encoded protein: CASSLTGISTDTQYF.

The rearrangement joins TRBV7-8 to TRBJ2-2; no reliable D call. In germline, CDR1 is SGHVS, CDR2 FQNEAQ. The CDR3 is 14 amino acids. Trimming removed 8 bases at V and 1 base at J, with 11 bases between. CDR3 nucleotide sequence: TGTGCCAGCCTAGGCCGGCAGAACACCGGGGAGCTGTTTTTT. This gives the protein CASLGRQNTGELFF.

V usage is TRBV4-1 and J usage is TRBJ1-5, with 9 bases aligning to TRBD1. Trimming removed 1 base from V and 0 bases from J; junction bases left unmatched: 7. There are 18 residues in the CDR3. From germline, CDR1 is MGHRA and CDR2 YSYEKL. CDR3 region: CASSQVAGQGISNQPQHF. In DNA form, the CDR3 reads TGCGCCAGCAGCCAAGTGGCGGGACAGGGAATTAGCAATCAGCCCCAGCATTTT.

This sequence joins TRBV6-5 and TRBJ1-1, with D maybe TRBD1 (5 bases). This CDR3 is built from 13 residues. Per germline, CDR1 MNHEY and CDR2 SVGAGI. V was pared by 7 bases and J by 3 bases, with 12 bases between. The CDR3 DNA sequence: TGTGCCAGCACCCCAGGGTTGTACACTGAAGCTTTCTTT. The encoded protein is CASTPGLYTEAFF.